Below, 22 T cell receptor beta chains from the same sample are listed, as sequenced in a study of blood T cell repertoires in COVID-19. The data were produced by immunoSEQ multiplex PCR, yet TCRdb's version contains in-frame clones alone and is incomplete. The sample consists of 330,000 or so clones, roughly 87% of them appearing once. Material for sequencing was peripheral blood. These receptors all stem from a man aged 30 to 45 with COVID-19, enrolled during active disease.

The chain uses TRBV28 and TRBJ2-7; 9 positions agree with TRBD1. The CDR3 is made up of 15 amino acids. J lost 1 base, V lost 4 bases, and 5 bases had no gene match. Germline V lookup: CDR1 MDHEN, CDR2 SYDVKM. CDR3 amino acids: CASSSWTGDSYEQYF. The DNA of the CDR3 is TGTGCCAGCAGTTCTTGGACAGGGGATTCCTACGAGCAGTACTTC. Looking up the rest from reference TRBV28 and TRBJ2-7 gives the full variable domain: DVKVTQSSRYLVKRTGEKVFLECVQDMDHENMFWYRQDPGLGLRLIYFSYDVKMKEKGDIPEGYSVSREKKERFSLILESASTNQTSMYLCASSSWTGDSYEQYFGPGTRLTVT.

This chain links TRBV7-3 with TRBJ2-3; 9 nucleotides line up with TRBD2. V dropped 3 bases and J dropped 5; count of bases not matched to a gene: 6. CDR1 and CDR2 (germline): SGHTA, FQGTGA. This CDR3 region has 15 residues. This CDR3 is CASSFGGGALDTQYF. CDR3 nucleotides: TGTGCCAGCAGCTTCGGCGGGGGGGCCTTAGATACGCAGTATTTT.

The chain couples TRBV6-2 or TRBV6-3 to TRBJ2-1; possible D gene TRBD2, 6 bases. Looked up from germline, CDR1 is MNHEY and CDR2 is SVGEGT. V was shortened by 3 bases and J by 8 bases, with 17 bases between the two germline ends. The CDR3 contains 15 residues. The CDR3 here is CASSYGLRSLDEQFF. In nucleotides, the CDR3 is TGTGCCAGCAGTTATGGACTACGGTCGCTGGATGAGCAGTTCTTC.

This chain uses TRBV7-2 with TRBJ1-1; TRBD1 aligns across 8 bases. CDR3 length: 15 amino acids. Germline V gives CDR1 SGHTA, CDR2 FQGNSA. The trim removed 5 bases at V and 0 bases at J, leaving 5 bases unmatched. The CDR3 loop reads CASSTGQAVNTEAFF. As DNA, the CDR3 is TGTGCCAGCAGCACGGGACAGGCGGTGAACACTGAAGCTTTCTTT.

A single count supports this clone. This chain links TRBV16 with TRBJ2-1, with D unclear. CDR3 length: 12 amino acids. The V gene's germline CDR1 is KGHSY and CDR2 FQNENV. Deletions cut 4 bases from V and 4 bases from J, with 5 bases between. In DNA form, the CDR3 reads TGTGCCAGCAGCCTTAAATACAATGAGCAGTTCTTC. It is translated as CASSLKYNEQFF.

The V and J genes are TRBV6-2 or TRBV6-3 and TRBJ2-7; TRBD1 aligns across 7 bases. Trimming removed 4 bases from V and 6 bases from J; junction bases left unmatched: 9. Looked up from germline, CDR1 is MNHEY and CDR2 is SVGEGT. The CDR3 loop spans 14 amino acids. The chain's CDR3 is CASSSGTAIVEQYF. The CDR3 DNA sequence: TGTGCCAGCAGTTCCGGGACAGCAATTGTCGAGCAGTACTTC.

The V and J genes are TRBV7-2 and TRBJ1-2; perhaps TRBD1 as D (6 bases). Trimming removed 0 bases from V and 5 bases from J, with 7 bases in between. CDR3 size: 13 residues. Germline V lookup: CDR1 SGHTA, CDR2 FQGNSA. CDR3 nucleotide sequence: TGTGCCAGCAGCTTAGCGGACAGTTATGGCTACACCTTC. It translates to CASSLADSYGYTF.

This clone was observed a few times. The V call is TRBV28, the J call TRBJ2-5; TRBD2 matches 7 bases. This CDR3 has 15 amino acids. V lost 6 bases, J lost 5 bases, and 12 bases stayed unmatched. Germline loops: CDR1 MDHEN, CDR2 SYDVKM. The CDR3, as DNA: TGTGCCAGCAGGCGGAGGGCGGGAGTAGTGGAGACCCAGTACTTC. This codes for CASRRRAGVVETQYF.

The chain links TRBV5-8 to TRBJ2-2; no reliable D call. Germline CDR1 SGHTS, CDR2 YDEGEE. This CDR3 is 14 amino acids long. The V end was cut by 2 bases, the J end by 4 bases, with 9 bases between. CDR3 in amino acids: CASSFTIPTGELFF. CDR3 in DNA: TGTGCCAGCAGCTTTACTATCCCCACCGGGGAGCTGTTTTTT.

The chain has TRBV19 and TRBJ1-2; 7 bases align to TRBD1. CDR1 is LNHDA and CDR2 is SQIVND in the germline V gene (reference sequence). After removal of 6 bases from V and 0 bases from J, the junction contained 7 bases not matched to a gene. The CDR3 spans 15 residues. The CDR3 DNA sequence: TGTGCCAGTAGACCACAGGGGTGGGCTAACTATGGCTACACCTTC. It translates to CASRPQGWANYGYTF.

The V call is TRBV28, the J call TRBJ1-1; the D is unclear. The length of the CDR3 is 14 residues. Germline loops: CDR1 MDHEN, CDR2 SYDVKM. The V end lost 6 bases, the J end lost 1 base, and 12 bases lay between the germline ends. The CDR3 region is CASREAGSNTEAFF. For the CDR3, the DNA is TGTGCCAGCAGAGAGGCCGGATCGAACACTGAAGCTTTCTTT.

The rearrangement links TRBV4-2 to TRBJ2-2; 9 bases fit TRBD1. Per germline, CDR1 LGHNA and CDR2 YNFKEQ. V lost 3 bases, J lost 4 bases, and 3 bases stayed unmatched. The CDR3 runs to 15 residues. CDR3 residues: CASSHAGQGTGELFF. The CDR3 nucleotides read TGTGCCAGCAGCCATGCGGGACAGGGCACCGGGGAGCTGTTTTTT.

The chain has TRBV4-2 and TRBJ2-7; D is possibly TRBD1 (6 bases). The V end lost 0 bases, the J end lost 4 bases, and 16 bases lay between the germline ends. This CDR3 is 16 amino acids long. The germline gives CDR1 LGHNA, CDR2 YNFKEQ. The CDR3 region is CASSQESQGQGYEQYF. The CDR3 DNA sequence: TGTGCCAGCAGCCAAGAGTCGCAGGGGCAGGGGTACGAGCAGTACTTC.

The CDR3 sequence is CASSQAHRGLGNTIYF. The CDR3, as DNA: TGTGCCAGCAGCCAAGCCCACAGGGGTCTAGGAAACACCATATATTTT. The chain joins TRBV3-1 (or the pseudogene TRBV3-2) to TRBJ1-3, with 7 bases identical to TRBD1. CDR1 is LGHDT, CDR2 YNNKEL, per germline (reference sequence). The ends lost 1 base at V and 4 bases at J; junction bases unmatched: 7. The CDR3 totals 16 residues.

This clone came up once. V and J are TRBV19 and TRBJ2-2, with D perhaps TRBD2 (6 bases). CDR1 is LNHDA and CDR2 is SQIVND in the germline V gene (reference sequence). This CDR3 spans 13 amino acids. V was cut by 4 bases and J by 6 bases, with 9 bases left in between. The chain's CDR3 is CASSRGGPGELFF. In DNA form, the CDR3 reads TGTGCCAGTAGTAGGGGAGGCCCCGGGGAGCTGTTTTTT.

This rearrangement joins TRBV6-5 to TRBJ2-5; maybe TRBD2 (7 bases). Germline V CDR1 and CDR2: MNHEY, SVGAGI. The CDR3 extends over 15 amino acids. The V and J ends lost 7 bases and 2 bases respectively, with 17 bases between them. The CDR3 loop is CASTPPGGTQETQYF. DNA of the CDR3: TGTGCCAGCACCCCTCCGGGGGGCACACAAGAGACCCAGTACTTC.

The sample holds one count of this clone. The chain combines TRBV20-1 with TRBJ1-2, with 7 bases aligning to TRBD1. The CDR3 is 11 residues long. Germline V lookup: CDR1 DFQATT, CDR2 SNEGSKA (reference sequence). The V and J ends lost 2 bases and 8 bases, in that order; junction bases with no gene match: 2. In DNA, the CDR3 is TGCAGTGCTAGACGAGGGGGCGGCTACACCTTC. Amino acid sequence: CSARRGGGYTF.

This clone was recorded a few times. The V gene is TRBV7-3, the J gene TRBJ2-3; maybe TRBD1 (5 bases). Germline assignment: CDR1 SGHTA and CDR2 FQGTGA. The CDR3 is 13 residues long. V was cut by 2 bases and J by 5 bases, with 8 bases left in between. CDR3 region: CASSLFREDTQYF. The CDR3 DNA is TGTGCCAGCAGCTTATTCAGGGAAGATACGCAGTATTTT.

In its sample, this clone was seen once. The chain links TRBV3-1 (or the pseudogene TRBV3-2) to TRBJ2-3; the match to TRBD1 covers 9 bases. The germline gives CDR1 LGHDT, CDR2 YNNKEL (reference sequence). The ends lost 10 bases at V and 3 bases at J; junction bases unmatched: 11. The CDR3 is made up of 15 amino acids. The chain's CDR3 is CANKTGGEGTDTQYF. Here the CDR3 DNA reads TGTGCCAACAAAACAGGGGGCGAGGGGACAGATACGCAGTATTTT.

The chain uses TRBV7-2 and TRBJ1-4; D is unresolved. Germline-derived CDR1 and CDR2 are SGHTA and FQGNSA. The CDR3 is 13 residues long. V was pared by 1 base and J by 8 bases, with 8 bases between. The CDR3 loop is CASSLGRYEKLFF. CDR3 DNA sequence: TGTGCCAGCAGCTTAGGGAGGTACGAAAAACTGTTTTTT. The full variable domain, its missing parts supplied by reference TRBV7-2 and TRBJ1-4, is GAGVSQSPSNKVTEKGKDVELRCDPISGHTALYWYRQSLGQGLEFLIYFQGNSAPDKSGLPSDRFSAERTGGSVSTLTIQRTQQEDSAVYLCASSLGRYEKLFFGSGTQLSVL.

The chain has TRBV7-9 and TRBJ1-1; 9 bases are shared with TRBD1. CDR3 length equals 14 residues. Germline V lookup: CDR1 SEHNR, CDR2 FQNEAQ (reference sequence). The V segment lost 5 bases and the J segment 5 bases; nucleotides outside the gene matches: 6. This CDR3 reads CASSIQGAKTEAFF. The CDR3 nucleotides are TGTGCCAGCAGCATACAGGGGGCAAAGACTGAAGCTTTCTTT. Combining the CDR3 with reference TRBV7-9 and TRBJ1-1 gives the whole variable domain DTGVSQNPRHKITKRGQNVTFRCDPISEHNRLYWYRQTLGQGPEFLTYFQNEAQLEKSRLLSDRFSAERPKGSFSTLEIQRTEQGDSAMYLCASSIQGAKTEAFFGQGTRLTVV.

The rearrangement links TRBV27 to TRBJ1-2; TRBD1 might be the D (6 bases). From germline, CDR1 is MNHEY and CDR2 SMNVEV (reference sequence). With 6 bases removed from V and 7 bases from J, the gap between germline ends came to 18 bases. The CDR3 runs 14 residues. CDR3 region: CASSRDTWAPGYTF. In nucleotides, the CDR3 is TGTGCCAGCAGCCGGGACACCTGGGCCCCTGGCTACACCTTC.